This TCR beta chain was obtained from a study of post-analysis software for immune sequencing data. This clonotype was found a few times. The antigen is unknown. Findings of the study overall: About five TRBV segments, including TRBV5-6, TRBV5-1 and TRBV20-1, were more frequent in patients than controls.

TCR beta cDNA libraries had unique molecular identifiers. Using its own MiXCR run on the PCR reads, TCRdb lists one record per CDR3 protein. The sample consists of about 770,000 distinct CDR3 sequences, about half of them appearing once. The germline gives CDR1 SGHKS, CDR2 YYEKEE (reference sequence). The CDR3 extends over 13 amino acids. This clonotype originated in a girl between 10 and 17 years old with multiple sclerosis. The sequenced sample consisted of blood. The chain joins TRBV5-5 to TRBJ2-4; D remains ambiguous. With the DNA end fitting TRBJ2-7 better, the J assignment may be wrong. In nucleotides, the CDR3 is TGTGCCAGCAGCTTGGAGGTGCCCTACGAGCAGTACTTC. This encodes CASSLEVPYEQYF.